The clone carrying this TCR beta chain has a handful of counts. The data are from a study of memory CD4+ T cells and cytomegalovirus serostatus. Study summary: Of the healthy Belgian adults, fewer than 10 were CMV seropositive and 24 seronegative.

Single viable CD3+CD4+CD8-CD45RO+ cells were sorted as the memory CD4+ T cells. Source study methods: After removing out-of-frame reads, millions of distinct TCRbeta sequences remained. Sequencing was performed with immunoSEQ multiplex PCR; in TCRdb, only in-frame clones are kept and a portion is missing. That table furnishes V, J and clone size, whereas the DNA furnished D and trimming. This table has about 75,000 clones, roughly 80% appearing once. The TCR comes from an adult in good health and CMV-seropositive. The sample consisted of memory CD4+ T cells from blood.

This CDR3 is CASTGDSRANYGYTF. As DNA, the CDR3 is TGTGCCAGCACCGGGGACAGCCGAGCTAACTATGGCTACACCTTC. V gene TRBV11-3 combines with J gene TRBJ1-2; 7 bases fit TRBD1. This CDR3 has 15 residues. Per germline, CDR1 SGHNT and CDR2 YENEEA. V trimming: 7 bases; J trimming: 0 bases; junction bases outside the gene matches: 8.